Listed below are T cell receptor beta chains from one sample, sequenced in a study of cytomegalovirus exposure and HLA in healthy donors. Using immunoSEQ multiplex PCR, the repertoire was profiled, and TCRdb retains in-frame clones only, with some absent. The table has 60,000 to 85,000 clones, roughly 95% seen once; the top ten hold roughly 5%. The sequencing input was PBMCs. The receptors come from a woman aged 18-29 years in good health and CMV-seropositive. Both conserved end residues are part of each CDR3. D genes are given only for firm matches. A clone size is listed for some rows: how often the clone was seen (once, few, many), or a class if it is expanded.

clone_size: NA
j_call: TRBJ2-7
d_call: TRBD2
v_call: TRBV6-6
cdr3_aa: CASRQTSRTYEQYF
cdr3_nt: TGTGCCAGCAGACAGACTAGCCGAACCTACGAGCAGTACTTC

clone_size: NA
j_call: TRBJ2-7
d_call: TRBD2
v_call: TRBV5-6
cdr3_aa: CASSLLAGVEQYF
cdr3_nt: TGTGCCAGCAGTCTCCTAGCGGGAGTCGAGCAGTACTTC

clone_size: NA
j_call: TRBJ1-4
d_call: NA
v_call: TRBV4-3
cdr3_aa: CASSQASSSTGRGEKLFF
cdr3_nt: TGCGCCAGCAGCCAGGCAAGCTCCTCCACGGGAAGAGGTGAAAAACTGTTTTTT

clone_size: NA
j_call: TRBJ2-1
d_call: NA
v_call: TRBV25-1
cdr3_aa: CASSDTPPRGAYEQFF
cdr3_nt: TGTGCCAGCAGTGATACTCCCCCCCGAGGAGCCTATGAGCAGTTCTTC

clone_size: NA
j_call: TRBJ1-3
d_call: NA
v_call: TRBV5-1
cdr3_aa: CASSLAGPSGNTIYF
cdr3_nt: TGCGCCAGCAGCTTGGCAGGGCCCTCTGGAAACACCATATATTTT

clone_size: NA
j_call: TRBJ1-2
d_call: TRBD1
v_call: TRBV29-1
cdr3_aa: CSVEAGTVPNYGYTF
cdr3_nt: TGCAGCGTCGAAGCTGGGACAGTTCCTAACTATGGCTACACCTTC

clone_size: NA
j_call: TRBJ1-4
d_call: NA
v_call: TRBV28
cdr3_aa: CASSSSRRRTNEKLFF
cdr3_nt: TGTGCCAGCAGTTCTTCTAGACGGCGAACTAATGAAAAACTGTTTTTT

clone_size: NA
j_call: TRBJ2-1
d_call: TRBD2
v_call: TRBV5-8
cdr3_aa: CASTPLGTSGFIYNEQFF
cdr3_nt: TGTGCCAGCACCCCTTTGGGGACTAGCGGGTTTATCTACAATGAGCAGTTCTTC

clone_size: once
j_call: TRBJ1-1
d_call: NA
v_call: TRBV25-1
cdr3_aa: CASSEPHAQAAFF
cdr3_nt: TGTGCCAGCAGTGAACCCCATGCCCAGGCAGCTTTCTTT

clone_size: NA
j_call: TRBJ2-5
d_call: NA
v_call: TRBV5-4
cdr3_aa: CASSLASAEETQYF
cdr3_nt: TGTGCCAGCAGCTTGGCCAGCGCCGAAGAGACCCAGTACTTC

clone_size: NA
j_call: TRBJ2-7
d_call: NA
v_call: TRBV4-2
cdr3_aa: CASSQEGRRSEQYF
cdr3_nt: TGTGCCAGCAGCCAAGAGGGTCGGAGAAGCGAGCAGTACTTC

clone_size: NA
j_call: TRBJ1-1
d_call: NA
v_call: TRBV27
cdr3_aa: CASSFSTGYKNEAFF
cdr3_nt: TGTGCCAGCAGTTTTTCGACAGGCTACAAAAATGAAGCTTTCTTT

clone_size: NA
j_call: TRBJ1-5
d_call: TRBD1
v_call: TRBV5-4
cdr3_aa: CASSAGTGGNQPQHF
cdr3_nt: TGTGCCAGCAGCGCCGGGACAGGGGGCAATCAGCCCCAGCATTTT

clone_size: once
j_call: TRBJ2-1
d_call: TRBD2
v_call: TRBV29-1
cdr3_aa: CSVEAFGRALGDEQFF
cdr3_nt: TGCAGCGTTGAGGCCTTCGGGAGGGCCCTCGGCGATGAGCAGTTCTTC

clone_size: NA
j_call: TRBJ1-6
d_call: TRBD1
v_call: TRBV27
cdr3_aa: CASRYSDRGYNSPLHF
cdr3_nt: TGTGCCAGTCGATACAGTGACAGGGGCTATAATTCACCCCTCCACTTT

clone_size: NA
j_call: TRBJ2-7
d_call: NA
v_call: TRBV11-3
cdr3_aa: CASSSAGTGAYEQYF
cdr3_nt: TGTGCCAGCAGCAGCGCCGGGACTGGCGCCTACGAGCAGTACTTC

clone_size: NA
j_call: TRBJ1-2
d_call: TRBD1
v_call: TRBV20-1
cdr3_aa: CSTGQSYGYTF
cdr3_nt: TGCAGTACGGGACAGAGTTATGGCTACACCTTC

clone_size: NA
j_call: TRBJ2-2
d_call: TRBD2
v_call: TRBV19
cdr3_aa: CASSNVREGPSTGELFF
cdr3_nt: TGTGCCAGTAGTAATGTGCGGGAGGGCCCGAGCACCGGGGAGCTGTTTTTT

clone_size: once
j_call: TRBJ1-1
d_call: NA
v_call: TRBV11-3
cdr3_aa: CASSPRGGNTEAFF
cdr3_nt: TGTGCCAGCAGCCCGAGGGGAGGGAACACTGAAGCTTTCTTT

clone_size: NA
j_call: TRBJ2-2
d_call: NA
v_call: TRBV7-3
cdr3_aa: CASSLTSGNTGELFF
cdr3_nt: TGTGCCAGCAGCTTAACTAGCGGGAACACCGGGGAGCTGTTTTTT

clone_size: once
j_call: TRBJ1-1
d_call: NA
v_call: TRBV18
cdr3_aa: CASSPDSGREAFF
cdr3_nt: TGTGCCAGCTCACCAGATTCAGGAAGGGAAGCTTTCTTT

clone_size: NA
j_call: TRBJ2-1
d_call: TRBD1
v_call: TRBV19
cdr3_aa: CASLDRGRGNEQFF
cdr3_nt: TGTGCCAGCTTGGACAGGGGGCGTGGGAATGAGCAGTTCTTC

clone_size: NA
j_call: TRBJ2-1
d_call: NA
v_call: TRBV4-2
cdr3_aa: CASSQDRNDGGYNEQFF
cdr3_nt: TGTGCCAGCAGCCAAGATAGAAATGACGGGGGATACAATGAGCAGTTCTTC

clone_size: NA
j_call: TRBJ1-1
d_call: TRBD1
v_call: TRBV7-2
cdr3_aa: CASSLGRGLNTEAFF
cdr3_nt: TGTGCCAGCAGCTTAGGCAGGGGGCTGAACACTGAAGCTTTCTTT

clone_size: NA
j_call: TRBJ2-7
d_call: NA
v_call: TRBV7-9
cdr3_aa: CASRPLAYPYEQYF
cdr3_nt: TGTGCCAGCAGGCCCCTAGCGTACCCCTACGAGCAGTACTTC

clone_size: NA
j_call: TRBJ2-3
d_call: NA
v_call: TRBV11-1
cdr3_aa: CASSPGLSTDTQYF
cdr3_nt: TGTGCCAGCAGCCCGGGACTGAGCACAGATACGCAGTATTTT

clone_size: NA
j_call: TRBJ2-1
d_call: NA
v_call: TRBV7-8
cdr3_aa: CASSLVISGYYNEQFF
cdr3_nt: TGTGCCAGCAGCTTAGTGATTAGCGGATATTACAATGAGCAGTTCTTC

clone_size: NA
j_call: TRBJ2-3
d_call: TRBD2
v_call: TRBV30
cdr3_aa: CAWSVLGREDTDTQYF
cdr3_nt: TGTGCCTGGAGTGTTCTGGGGCGGGAGGACACAGATACGCAGTATTTT

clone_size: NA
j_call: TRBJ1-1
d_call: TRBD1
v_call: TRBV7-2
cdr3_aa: CASSFRDRGLEAFF
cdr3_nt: TGTGCCAGCAGCTTCCGGGACAGGGGCTTAGAAGCTTTCTTT

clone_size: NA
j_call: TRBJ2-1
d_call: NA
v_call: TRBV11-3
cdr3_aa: CASSLASAEFNEQFF
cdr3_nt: TGTGCCAGCAGCTTAGCTAGCGCTGAATTCAATGAGCAGTTCTTC

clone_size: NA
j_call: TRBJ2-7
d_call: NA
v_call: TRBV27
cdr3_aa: CASSLVPGAYEQYF
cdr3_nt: TGTGCCAGCAGTTTAGTCCCGGGAGCCTACGAGCAGTACTTC

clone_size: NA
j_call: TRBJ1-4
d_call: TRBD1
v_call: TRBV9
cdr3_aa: CASSVGTGRSNEKLFF
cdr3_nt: TGTGCCAGCAGCGTCGGGACAGGGAGGTCTAATGAAAAACTGTTTTTT

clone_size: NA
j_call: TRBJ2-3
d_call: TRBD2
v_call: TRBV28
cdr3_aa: CASSLRDYSTDTQYF
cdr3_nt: TGTGCCAGCAGTTTACGGGACTATAGCACAGATACGCAGTATTTT

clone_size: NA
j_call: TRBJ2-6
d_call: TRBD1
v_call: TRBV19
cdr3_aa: CASSRQGAGANVLTF
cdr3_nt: TGTGCCAGTAGTCGACAGGGAGCTGGGGCCAACGTCCTGACTTTC

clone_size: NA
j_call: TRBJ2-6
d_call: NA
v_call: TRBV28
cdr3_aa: CASSLWAGLGANVLTF
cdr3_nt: TGTGCCAGCAGTTTATGGGCAGGGCTTGGGGCCAACGTCCTGACTTTC

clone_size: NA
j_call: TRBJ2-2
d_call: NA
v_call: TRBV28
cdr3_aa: CASSNAQGPGELFF
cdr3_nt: TGTGCCAGCAGTAACGCTCAGGGGCCCGGGGAGCTGTTTTTT

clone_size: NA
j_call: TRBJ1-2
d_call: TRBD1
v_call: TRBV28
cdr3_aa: CASSLEGAEAGYGYTF
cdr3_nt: TGTGCCAGCAGTTTAGAGGGGGCTGAGGCGGGCTATGGCTACACCTTC

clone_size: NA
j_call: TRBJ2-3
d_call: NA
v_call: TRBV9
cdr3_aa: CASSLHRQSTDTQYF
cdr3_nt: TGTGCCAGCAGCTTACACCGACAGAGCACAGATACGCAGTATTTT

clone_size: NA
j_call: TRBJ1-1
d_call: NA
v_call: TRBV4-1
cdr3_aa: CASSQPQGTTEAFF
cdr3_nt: TGCGCCAGCAGCCAACCCCAGGGTACCACTGAAGCTTTCTTT

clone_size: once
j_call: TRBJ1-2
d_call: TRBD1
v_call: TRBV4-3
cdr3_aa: CASSQENRGGYTF
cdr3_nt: TGCGCCAGCAGCCAAGAAAACAGGGGCGGCTACACCTTC

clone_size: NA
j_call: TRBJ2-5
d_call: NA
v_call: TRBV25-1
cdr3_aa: CASSSGGQETQYF
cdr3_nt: TGTGCCAGCAGTTCAGGGGGGCAAGAGACCCAGTACTTC

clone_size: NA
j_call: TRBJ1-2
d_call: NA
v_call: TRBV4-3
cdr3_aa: CASSQDTQGTYGYTF
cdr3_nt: TGCGCCAGCAGCCAAGATACTCAGGGAACCTATGGCTACACCTTC

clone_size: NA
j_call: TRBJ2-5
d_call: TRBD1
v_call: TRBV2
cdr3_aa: CASRAGTGGSGGQYF
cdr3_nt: TGTGCCAGCAGAGCCGGGACAGGGGGTTCGGGCGGCCAGTACTTC

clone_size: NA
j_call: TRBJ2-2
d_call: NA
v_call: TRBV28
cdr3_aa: CASRRDSNTGELFF
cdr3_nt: TGTGCCAGCAGGAGGGACTCGAACACCGGGGAGCTGTTTTTT

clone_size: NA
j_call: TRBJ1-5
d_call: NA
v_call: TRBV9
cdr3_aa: CASSVGPEGQPQHF
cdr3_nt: TGTGCCAGCAGCGTAGGCCCCGAGGGACAGCCCCAGCATTTT

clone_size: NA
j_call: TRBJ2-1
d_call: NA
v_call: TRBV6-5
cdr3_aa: CASSYSESSSYNEQFF
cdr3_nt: TGTGCCAGCAGTTACTCGGAGTCAAGCTCCTACAATGAGCAGTTCTTC

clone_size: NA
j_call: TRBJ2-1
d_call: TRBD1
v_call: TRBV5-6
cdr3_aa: CASSLGGTGSISYNEQFF
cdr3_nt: TGTGCCAGCAGCTTGGGGGGGACAGGGAGCATATCCTACAATGAGCAGTTCTTC